These T cell receptor beta chains were read from a single sample in a study of prognosis after radiotherapy for stage I lung cancer. Via MiXCR, TCRdb re-called the multiplex PCR reads, giving one row per CDR3 protein. There are approximately 35,000 distinct CDR3 sequences in the sample; under 35% occur only once, and 16% lies in the top ten. Specimen: PBMCs, collected before or after stereotactic body radiation therapy (not recorded which). These receptors originate from a donor aged 50 or older with non-small cell lung cancer. Both conserved end residues are part of each CDR3. Each record gives: CDR3 length, D gene, J gene, clone size, V gene, CDR3 DNA, CDR3 protein. A D gene is named only where the DNA matches it firmly. Clone size, where shown, is once, few, many, or a class for clones that have expanded.

length: 13
D: -
J: TRBJ2-7
size: many
V: TRBV24-1
DNA: TGTGCCACCAGTGATCCACAGGGATACGAGCAGTACTTC
CDR3: CATSDPQGYEQYF

length: 15
D: -
J: TRBJ1-1
size: many
V: TRBV5-1
DNA: TGCGCCAGCAGCTTGGTGATAGGCCTGAACACTGAAGCTTTCTTT
CDR3: CASSLVIGLNTEAFF

length: 16
D: TRBD2
J: TRBJ2-5
size: few
V: TRBV7-9
DNA: TGTGCCAGCAGCCATGTAGCGGGAGTGGGCCAAGGGACCCAGTACTTC
CDR3: CASSHVAGVGQGTQYF

length: 14
D: TRBD2
J: TRBJ2-1
size: few
V: TRBV5-4
DNA: TGTGCCAGCGGCTTTTTACTAGCGGGGAATGAGCAGTTCTTC
CDR3: CASGFLLAGNEQFF

length: 16
D: -
J: TRBJ1-4
size: many
V: TRBV19
DNA: TGTGCCAGTAGTTATACCCAGGGAGAAACTAATGAAAAACTGTTTTTT
CDR3: CASSYTQGETNEKLFF

length: 15
D: -
J: TRBJ2-1
size: -
V: TRBV11-3
DNA: TGTGCCAGCAGCCGTTACCGTTACAGGGACAAGGGGCAGTTCTTC
CDR3: CASSRYRYRDKGQFF

length: 16
D: -
J: TRBJ1-5
size: -
V: TRBV6-2/TRBV6-3
DNA: TGTGCCAGCAGTCCAGTCGGGGGACCGAGCGGTCAGCCCCAGCATTTT
CDR3: CASSPVGGPSGQPQHF

length: 15
D: -
J: TRBJ1-6
size: many
V: TRBV30
DNA: TGTGCCTGGAGTATAACAGGGATCCTTAATTCACCCCTCCACTTT
CDR3: CAWSITGILNSPLHF

length: 17
D: TRBD1
J: TRBJ1-5
size: many
V: TRBV5-1
DNA: TGCGCCAGCAGCTCGGACAGGGGGCTTAATAGCAATCAGCCCCAGCATTTT
CDR3: CASSSDRGLNSNQPQHF

length: 13
D: -
J: TRBJ1-5
size: many
V: TRBV19
DNA: TGTGCCAGTAGTATCGCAGCCAATCAGCCCCAGCATTTT
CDR3: CASSIAANQPQHF

length: 14
D: -
J: TRBJ1-6
size: many
V: TRBV2
DNA: TGTGCCAGCAGTGGTAACCTTAAGGGTTCACCCCTCCACTTT
CDR3: CASSGNLKGSPLHF

length: 14
D: -
J: TRBJ2-5
size: many
V: TRBV7-3
DNA: TGTGCCAGCAGCTTATATGGCTCGGGAGAGACCCAGTACTTC
CDR3: CASSLYGSGETQYF

length: 12
D: -
J: TRBJ2-5
size: many
V: TRBV5-6
DNA: TGTGCCGGAGGACGGGGTTGGGAGACCCAGTACTTC
CDR3: CAGGRGWETQYF

length: 16
D: TRBD2
J: TRBJ2-7
size: many
V: TRBV3-1
DNA: TGTGCCAGCAGTCCCGGGGAGGGGAGAGATCCTAACGAGCAGTACTTC
CDR3: CASSPGEGRDPNEQYF

length: 18
D: TRBD2
J: TRBJ2-3
size: many
V: TRBV3-1
DNA: TGTGCCAGCAGCCCCCCTAGCGGAGAGGACGATGGGACAGATACGCAGTATTTT
CDR3: CASSPPSGEDDGTDTQYF

length: 13
D: TRBD1
J: TRBJ2-5
size: many
V: TRBV12-3/TRBV12-4
DNA: TGTGCCAGCAGTTTCGGGGACAGCCCCCCCCAGTACTTC
CDR3: CASSFGDSPPQYF

length: 16
D: -
J: TRBJ2-2
size: -
V: TRBV5-1
DNA: TGCGCCAGCAGCTCCTTCTGCAGTGATTGGACCGGGGAGCTGTTTTTT
CDR3: CASSSFCSDWTGELFF

length: 16
D: TRBD2
J: TRBJ2-1
size: many
V: TRBV7-2
DNA: TGTGCCAGCAGCTTAGACAGCGGGGGACTCTACAATGAGCAGTTCTTC
CDR3: CASSLDSGGLYNEQFF

length: 14
D: -
J: TRBJ1-2
size: -
V: TRBV5-6
DNA: TGTGCCAGCAACTGGGCGTCAGGGGAGGGTGGATACACCTTC
CDR3: CASNWASGEGGYTF

length: 15
D: TRBD1
J: TRBJ2-7
size: few
V: TRBV28
DNA: TGTGCCATCATTACGCCGGGACAGCCAACCTACGAGCAGTACTTC
CDR3: CAIITPGQPTYEQYF

length: 13
D: -
J: TRBJ1-2
size: medium-sized
V: TRBV20-1
DNA: TGCAGTGCTAGGCGACAGTCTAACTATGGCTACACCTTC
CDR3: CSARRQSNYGYTF

length: 15
D: -
J: TRBJ1-4
size: few
V: TRBV29-1
DNA: TGCAGCGTTGAACTGCAGGAGGACCCCAATGAAAAACTGTTTTTT
CDR3: CSVELQEDPNEKLFF

length: 13
D: -
J: TRBJ1-2
size: many
V: TRBV19
DNA: TGTGCCAGTAGTCCTCGAACAGGGTATGGCTACACCTTC
CDR3: CASSPRTGYGYTF

length: 15
D: -
J: TRBJ1-6
size: -
V: TRBV20-1
DNA: TGCAGTGCCGGAACTCCCGACTCCTATAATTCACCCCTCAACTTT
CDR3: CSAGTPDSYNSPLNF

length: 11
D: -
J: TRBJ2-7
size: -
V: TRBV10-3
DNA: TGTGCCATCAGTGATTCAGGGGAGCAGTACTTC
CDR3: CAISDSGEQYF

length: 13
D: -
J: TRBJ1-5
size: medium-sized
V: TRBV6-9
DNA: TGTGCCAGCAGTCGACAGGAACTCCAGCCCCAGCATTTT
CDR3: CASSRQELQPQHF

length: 12
D: -
J: TRBJ1-2
size: once
V: TRBV24-1
DNA: TGTGCCACCAGTGTGGGGGGAGAAGGCTACACCTTC
CDR3: CATSVGGEGYTF

length: 13
D: -
J: TRBJ1-3
size: many
V: TRBV28
DNA: TGTGCCAGCAGTATAGGGTCCGGAAACACCATATATTTT
CDR3: CASSIGSGNTIYF

length: 14
D: -
J: TRBJ2-5
size: many
V: TRBV5-1
DNA: TGCGCCAGCAGCTTTGGCGCGGGGCAAGAGACCCAGTACTTC
CDR3: CASSFGAGQETQYF

length: 14
D: TRBD1
J: TRBJ1-1
size: many
V: TRBV5-1
DNA: TGCGCCAGCAGCCAAGGACAGGAGAACACTGAAGCTTTCTTT
CDR3: CASSQGQENTEAFF

length: 15
D: -
J: TRBJ1-3
size: many
V: TRBV7-2
DNA: TGTGCCAGCAGCCCGACGGTGGCAGGGGGAAACACCATATATTTT
CDR3: CASSPTVAGGNTIYF

length: 16
D: -
J: TRBJ1-5
size: -
V: TRBV28
DNA: TGTGCCAGCCTTTACCAGGGGAAATATAGCAATCAGCCCCAGCATTTT
CDR3: CASLYQGKYSNQPQHF

length: 13
D: -
J: TRBJ2-3
size: many
V: TRBV5-1
DNA: TGCGCCAGCAGCCCCAAGGGGACAGATACGCAGTATTTT
CDR3: CASSPKGTDTQYF

length: 13
D: TRBD1
J: TRBJ1-1
size: -
V: TRBV12-3/TRBV12-4
DNA: TGTGCCATCAGCCTAACAGGGGGCTTAGAGGCTCTCTTT
CDR3: CAISLTGGLEALF

length: 17
D: TRBD1
J: TRBJ1-4
size: many
V: TRBV20-1
DNA: TGCAGTGCTAGAGATTCTAAAGGGGACAGGTTGAATGAAAAACTGTTTTTT
CDR3: CSARDSKGDRLNEKLFF

length: 15
D: -
J: TRBJ2-5
size: many
V: TRBV7-6
DNA: TGTGCCAGCAGCTTAGATTGGGGAGTACAAGAGACCCAGTACTTC
CDR3: CASSLDWGVQETQYF

length: 14
D: TRBD2
J: TRBJ2-7
size: medium-sized
V: TRBV6-1
DNA: TGTGCCAGCAACTCGGGGGGTACCGGGGGCGAGCAGTACTTC
CDR3: CASNSGGTGGEQYF

length: 16
D: TRBD2
J: TRBJ2-7
size: -
V: TRBV7-2
DNA: TGTGCCAGCAGCGGGCGACTAGCGGGAGGTTTGGGGGAGCAGTACTTC
CDR3: CASSGRLAGGLGEQYF

length: 14
D: TRBD1
J: TRBJ2-1
size: -
V: TRBV9
DNA: TGTGCCAGCAGCACCGGGACAGGGCGGAATGAGCAGTTCTTC
CDR3: CASSTGTGRNEQFF

length: 16
D: TRBD1
J: TRBJ2-1
size: many
V: TRBV7-8
DNA: TGTGCCAGCAGCTTAGCGACAGGGGGGTCCTACAATGAGCAGTTCTTC
CDR3: CASSLATGGSYNEQFF

length: 12
D: -
J: TRBJ1-1
size: many
V: TRBV20-1
DNA: TGCAGTGCTCGAGGGGGGAACACTGAAGCTTTCTTT
CDR3: CSARGGNTEAFF

length: 17
D: TRBD2
J: TRBJ2-2
size: -
V: TRBV20-1
DNA: TGCAGTGCCACATTCAGGACTAGCGGGAGCGTCACCGGTGAGCCGTTTTTT
CDR3: CSATFRTSGSVTGEPFF

length: 15
D: TRBD1
J: TRBJ1-4
size: many
V: TRBV20-1
DNA: TGCAGTGCTTTTAGCCGGGACAGGGTTAATGAAAAACTGTTTTTT
CDR3: CSAFSRDRVNEKLFF

length: 13
D: -
J: TRBJ1-2
size: -
V: TRBV12-3/TRBV12-4
DNA: TGTGCCAGCAGAACCCAGGTTGGGGTTGGCTACACCTTC
CDR3: CASRTQVGVGYTF

length: 15
D: -
J: TRBJ2-7
size: many
V: TRBV3-1
DNA: TGTGCCAGCAGCCCCCTCGGACCTAAGGCCTACGAGCAGTACTTC
CDR3: CASSPLGPKAYEQYF

length: 12
D: -
J: TRBJ2-6
size: -
V: TRBV6-1
DNA: TGTGCCAGCCAGTCTGGGGACAACGTCATGACTTTC
CDR3: CASQSGDNVMTF

length: 14
D: -
J: TRBJ2-3
size: many
V: TRBV30
DNA: TGTGCCTGGAGTGTTGGCGGCGACACAGATACGCAGTATTTT
CDR3: CAWSVGGDTDTQYF

length: 14
D: -
J: TRBJ1-1
size: many
V: TRBV3-1
DNA: TGTGCCAGCAGCCAAGAGGTGTCGAACACTGAAGCTTTCTTT
CDR3: CASSQEVSNTEAFF

length: 15
D: -
J: TRBJ2-5
size: few
V: TRBV7-2
DNA: TGTGCCAGCAGCTTAGAGTTGGGGACGACCGCGACCCAGTACTTC
CDR3: CASSLELGTTATQYF

length: 14
D: -
J: TRBJ1-1
size: many
V: TRBV6-1
DNA: TGTGCCAGCAGCCTTATGCCCACGAACACTGAAGCTTTCTTT
CDR3: CASSLMPTNTEAFF

length: 17
D: TRBD2
J: TRBJ2-5
size: many
V: TRBV6-1
DNA: TGTGCCAGCAGTCCGGGAGGAGCTAGCGGGAGAGGAGAGACCCAGTACTTC
CDR3: CASSPGGASGRGETQYF

length: 13
D: -
J: TRBJ1-1
size: -
V: TRBV24-1
DNA: TGTGCCACCAGTGATTCGGCAAGTACTGAAGCTTTCTTT
CDR3: CATSDSASTEAFF

length: 16
D: TRBD1
J: TRBJ2-1
size: many
V: TRBV7-8
DNA: TGTGCCAGCAGCTTAGGTGGGGACAGGAGAATGTCCATCCGGTTCTTC
CDR3: CASSLGGDRRMSIRFF

length: 13
D: -
J: TRBJ2-4
size: many
V: TRBV20-1
DNA: TGCAGTGCAGCGGTGGTAGCCAAAAACATTCAGTACTTC
CDR3: CSAAVVAKNIQYF

length: 14
D: TRBD1
J: TRBJ1-5
size: -
V: TRBV6-1
DNA: TGTGCCAGCCACAGGGGTTGGTGCAATCAGCCCCAGCATTTT
CDR3: CASHRGWCNQPQHF